The 6 T cell receptor beta chains presented below share a single source sample, sequenced in a study of blood T cell repertoires in COVID-19. Repertoires were generated with immunoSEQ multiplex PCR, while TCRdb's copy carries only in-frame clones and drops some. The sample lists about 300,000 clones, more than 75% occurring once. Sample: PBMCs or T cells enriched from blood (not recorded which). The receptor set was obtained from a man under 40 who had recovered from COVID-19.

The chain uses TRBV11-3 and TRBJ2-2; the D gene is possibly TRBD2 (6 bases). Germline V gene data show CDR1 as SGHNT and CDR2 as YENEEA. This CDR3 is built from 17 residues. The V and J ends lost 2 bases and 5 bases respectively, with 18 bases between them. The CDR3 nucleotides read TGTGCCAGCAGCTTACCCGACCGGGGGAGTGCTACCGGGGAGCTGTTTTTT. This gives the protein CASSLPDRGSATGELFF.

The chain couples TRBV30 to TRBJ2-5; the D gene is possibly TRBD2 (6 bases). CDR1 and CDR2 from the germline V gene are GTSNPN and SVGIG (reference sequence). V lost 0 bases, J lost 5 bases, and 10 bases lay in between. This CDR3 contains 13 residues. The CDR3 sequence is CAWSVGTWETQYF. CDR3 in DNA: TGTGCCTGGAGTGTCGGGACTTGGGAGACCCAGTACTTC.

The genes are TRBV5-1 and TRBJ2-7, with 7 bases that match TRBD2. CDR3 length: 11 amino acids. Germline V gene lookup returns CDR1 SGHRS and CDR2 YFSETQ. J was trimmed by 7 bases and V by 4 bases; bases with no gene match: 2. CDR3 bases: TGCGCCAGCAGCCCCGGGGGGGAGCAGTACTTC. As protein: CASSPGGEQYF.

The chain links TRBV30 to TRBJ2-7; TRBD2 matches at 7 bases. The germline CDR1 and CDR2 sequences are GTSNPN and SVGIG (reference sequence). The CDR3 extends over 15 amino acids. The J segment lost 2 bases and the V segment lost 1 base, leaving 8 bases of the junction unmatched. This CDR3 reads CAWSAPGLSTYEQYF. CDR3 bases: TGTGCCTGGAGTGCCCCGGGACTATCTACCTACGAGCAGTACTTC.

This rearrangement joins TRBV12-5 to TRBJ2-1, with TRBD2 as a possible D gene (5 bases). Trimming pared 8 bases from V and 4 bases from J, leaving 15 bases between. The CDR3 length is 14 residues. The V gene's germline CDR1 is LGHNT and CDR2 FRNRAP. The CDR3 nucleotides are TGTGCTAGTAACGTTCCGAGGGATTACAATGAGCAGTTCTTC. Protein: CASNVPRDYNEQFF.

The rearrangement joins TRBV5-1 to TRBJ2-5; D is uncertain. The CDR3 runs 13 residues. Germline V gives CDR1 SGHRS, CDR2 YFSETQ. The ends were cut back, 4 bases at V and 2 bases at J, with 9 bases in the middle. For the CDR3, the DNA is TGCGCCAGCAGCCACGACTTGCAAGAGACCCAGTACTTC. This encodes CASSHDLQETQYF.